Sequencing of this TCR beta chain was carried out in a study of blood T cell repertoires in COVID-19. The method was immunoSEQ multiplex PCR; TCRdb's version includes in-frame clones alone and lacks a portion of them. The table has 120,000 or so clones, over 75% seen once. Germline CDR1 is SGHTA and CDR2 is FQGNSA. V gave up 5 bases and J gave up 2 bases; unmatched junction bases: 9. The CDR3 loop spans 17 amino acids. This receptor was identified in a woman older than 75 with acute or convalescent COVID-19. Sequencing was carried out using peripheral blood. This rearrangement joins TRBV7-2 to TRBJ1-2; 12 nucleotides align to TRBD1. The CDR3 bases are TGTGCCAGCAGCACGGGACAGGGGGCCTTTACCAACTATGGCTACACCTTC. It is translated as CASSTGQGAFTNYGYTF. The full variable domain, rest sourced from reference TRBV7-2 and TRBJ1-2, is GAGVSQSPSNKVTEKGKDVELRCDPISGHTALYWYRQSLGQGLEFLIYFQGNSAPDKSGLPSDRFSAERTGGSVSTLTIQRTQQEDSAVYLCASSTGQGAFTNYGYTFGSGTRLTVV.